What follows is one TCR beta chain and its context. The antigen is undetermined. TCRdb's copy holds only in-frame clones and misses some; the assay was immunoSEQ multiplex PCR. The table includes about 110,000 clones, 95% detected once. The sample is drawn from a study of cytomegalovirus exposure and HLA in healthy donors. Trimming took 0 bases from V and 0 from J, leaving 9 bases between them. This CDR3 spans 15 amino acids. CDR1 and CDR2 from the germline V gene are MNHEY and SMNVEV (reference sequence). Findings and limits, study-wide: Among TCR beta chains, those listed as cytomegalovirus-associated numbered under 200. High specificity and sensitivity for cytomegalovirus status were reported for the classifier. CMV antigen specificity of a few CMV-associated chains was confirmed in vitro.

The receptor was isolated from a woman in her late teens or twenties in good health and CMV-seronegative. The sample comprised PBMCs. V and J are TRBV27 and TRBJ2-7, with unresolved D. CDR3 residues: CASSLSLDSSYEQYF. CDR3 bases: TGTGCCAGCAGTTTATCGTTAGATAGCTCCTACGAGCAGTACTTC.